The T cell receptor (beta chain) under discussion was sequenced for a study of T-cell reconstitution after alpha-beta-depleted transplantation in children. Study results and caveats: The study reportedly traced alpha-beta T cells about two months after transplant to several hundred expanded graft clones.

This clonotype was observed many times. Its antigen is as yet unknown. Trimming took off 1 base at V and 4 bases at J, with 11 bases between the two ends. Per the germline V gene, CDR1 is DFQATT and CDR2 is SNEGSKA (reference sequence). CDR3 length: 15 residues. The TCRbeta library was prepared with unique molecular identifiers. TCRdb reprocessed the PCR reads via MiXCR and lists one record per CDR3 protein. Of hundreds of thousands of distinct CDR3 sequences in the sample, under 15% were seen once. The V call is TRBV20-1, the J call TRBJ2-6, with D tentatively TRBD1 (5 bases). The TCR originated in a male patient under 18 who had a stem cell transplant for acute myeloid leukemia, so the T cells may come from the graft donor. Sequencing used PBMCs, mostly from graft donor cells, obtained 360 days after TCRalphabeta/CD19-depleted stem cell transplant. The CDR3 DNA reads as TGCAGTGCTAGAGGTCAGGGCGGAGGGGCCAACGTCCTGACTTTC. Its translation is CSARGQGGGANVLTF.